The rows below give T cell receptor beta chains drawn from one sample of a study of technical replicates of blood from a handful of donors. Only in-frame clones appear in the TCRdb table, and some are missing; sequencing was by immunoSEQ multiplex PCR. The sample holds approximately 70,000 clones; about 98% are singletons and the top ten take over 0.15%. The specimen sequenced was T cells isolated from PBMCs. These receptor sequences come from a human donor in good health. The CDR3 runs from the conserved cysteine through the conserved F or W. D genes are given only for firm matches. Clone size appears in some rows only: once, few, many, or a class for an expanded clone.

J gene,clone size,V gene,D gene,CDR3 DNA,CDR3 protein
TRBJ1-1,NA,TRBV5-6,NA,TGTGCCAGCAGCCTCGGACAGATGAACACTGAAGCTTTCTTT,CASSLGQMNTEAFF
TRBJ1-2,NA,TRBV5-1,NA,TGCGCCAGCAGCCTTACAGGGCCCAACTATGGCTACACCTTC,CASSLTGPNYGYTF
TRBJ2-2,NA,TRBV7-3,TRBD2,TGTGCCAGCAGCCCTAGCGGGGGGGGCACCGGGGAGCTGTTTTTT,CASSPSGGGTGELFF
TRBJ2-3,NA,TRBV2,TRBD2,TGTGCCAGCAACTTAGCGGGGGACACAGATACGCAGTATTTT,CASNLAGDTDTQYF
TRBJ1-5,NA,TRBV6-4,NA,TGTGCCAGCAGTGAGAGGGGCGGGGGGACCGGGCCCCAGCATTTT,CASSERGGGTGPQHF
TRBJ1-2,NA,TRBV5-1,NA,TGCGCCAGCAGCTTGGGGGAGGAAGGAGGCTACACCTTC,CASSLGEEGGYTF
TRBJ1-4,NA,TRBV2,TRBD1,TGTGCCAGCGGGGACAGGGAAAAACTGTTTTTT,CASGDREKLFF
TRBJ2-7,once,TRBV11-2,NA,TGTGCCAGCAGCTTAGTCTCGAGCTACGAGCAGTACTTC,CASSLVSSYEQYF
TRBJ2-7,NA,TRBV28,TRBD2,TGTGCCAGCAGTTCCCCTGGGGAGCGGGAGTACGGCGAGCAGTACTTC,CASSSPGEREYGEQYF
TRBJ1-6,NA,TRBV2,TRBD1,TGTGCCAGCAGTGGCCAGGGGGCTTCACCCCTCCACTTT,CASSGQGASPLHF
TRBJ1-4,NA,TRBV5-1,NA,TGCGCCAGCAGCTTTAGGGGGAGCGGTGAAAAACTGTTTTTT,CASSFRGSGEKLFF
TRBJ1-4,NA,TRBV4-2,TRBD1,TGTGCCAGCAGCCAAGGACAGGACAGGTTCAGTGAAAAACTGTTTTTT,CASSQGQDRFSEKLFF
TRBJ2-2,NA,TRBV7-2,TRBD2,TGTGCCAGCAGCTTAGGAGCGGGGGCTGGGGAGCTGTTTTTT,CASSLGAGAGELFF
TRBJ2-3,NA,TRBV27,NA,TGTGCCAGCAGTTTCCGCTATGACACAGATACGCAGTATTTT,CASSFRYDTDTQYF
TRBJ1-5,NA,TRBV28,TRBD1,TGTGCCAGCAGCCACCTGACAGGGGGTTATCAGCCCCAGCATTTT,CASSHLTGGYQPQHF
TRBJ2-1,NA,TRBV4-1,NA,TGCGCCAGCAGCCAAGCTGGGACTGCTCCCTACAATGAGCAGTTCTTC,CASSQAGTAPYNEQFF
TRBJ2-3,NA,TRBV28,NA,TGTGCCAGCAGTCTTAGAGCGTTTCTGCAGTATTTT,CASSLRAFLQYF
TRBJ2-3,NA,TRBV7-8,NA,TGTGCCAGCAGCTTAACGGGCCGTTGGGGGGGCGCAACTAGCACAGATACGCAGTATTTT,CASSLTGRWGGATSTDTQYF
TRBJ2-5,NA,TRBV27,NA,TGTGCCAGCAGTTTATCGAGGCGTCAGGGGGAGACCCAGTACTTC,CASSLSRRQGETQYF
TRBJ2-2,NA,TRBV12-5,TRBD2,TGTGCTAGTGGTACCATCCCCAAAGAGCGGGAGGGGAACACCGGGGAGCTGTTTTTT,CASGTIPKEREGNTGELFF
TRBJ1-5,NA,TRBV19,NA,TGTGCCAGTAGGGGGGCCGGTAGCAATCAGCCCCAGCATTTT,CASRGAGSNQPQHF
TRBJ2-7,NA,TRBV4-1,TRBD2,TGCGCCAGCAGCCAAGGTAGCGGGCCGTACGAGCAGTACTTC,CASSQGSGPYEQYF
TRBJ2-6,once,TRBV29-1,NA,TGCAGCGTTAAGAGGGCTGGGGCCAACGTCCTGACTTTC,CSVKRAGANVLTF
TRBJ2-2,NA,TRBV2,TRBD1,TGTGCCAGCAGTGTCAACAGGGGCACCGGGGAGCTGTTTTTT,CASSVNRGTGELFF
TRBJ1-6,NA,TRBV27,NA,TGTGCCAGCAGTTTACGCAGCTATAATTCACCCCTCCACTTT,CASSLRSYNSPLHF
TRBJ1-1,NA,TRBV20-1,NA,TGCAGTCGGGTTCGGGACACTGAAGCTTTCTTT,CSRVRDTEAFF
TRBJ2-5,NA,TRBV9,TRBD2,TGTGCCAGCAGCGGATTAGCGGGGGGGCCCACGGAGACCCAGTACTTC,CASSGLAGGPTETQYF
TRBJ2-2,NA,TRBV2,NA,TGTGCCAGCGGAGGGCCCCCAAACACCGGGGAGCTGTTTTTT,CASGGPPNTGELFF
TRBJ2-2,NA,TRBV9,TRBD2,TGTGCCAGCACGATGGGACTAGCGGGCTTGGGGACCGGGGAGCTGTTTTTT,CASTMGLAGLGTGELFF
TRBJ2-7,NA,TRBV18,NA,TGTGCCAGCTCACCACCGTTCGGGGGGCTGGTCTTCCAGTACTTC,CASSPPFGGLVFQYF
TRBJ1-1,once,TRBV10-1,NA,TGCGCCACCTCCTCTGATTTCACAGGGATCACTGAAGCTTTCTTT,CATSSDFTGITEAFF
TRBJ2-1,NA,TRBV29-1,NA,TGCAGCGTGGGGGCTTCGACAGGGCTAGCGACTAATGAGCAGTTCTTC,CSVGASTGLATNEQFF
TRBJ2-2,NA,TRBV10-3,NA,TGTGCCATCGATCCCGGGGATAGCGGGGAGCTGTTTTTT,CAIDPGDSGELFF
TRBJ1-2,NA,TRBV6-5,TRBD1,TGTGCCAGCAGTGCGGACAGGGCGGGATATGGCTACACCTTC,CASSADRAGYGYTF
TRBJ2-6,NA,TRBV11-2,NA,TGTGCCAGCAGCTTAGGGCAATCAGGAGTCCTGACTTTC,CASSLGQSGVLTF
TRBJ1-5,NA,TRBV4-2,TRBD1,TGTGCCAGCAGCTCACAGGCCGGGACAGGCGGTCAGCCCCAGCATTTT,CASSSQAGTGGQPQHF
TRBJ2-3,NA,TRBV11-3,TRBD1,TGTGCCAGCAGCGGACGGTTTAACAGGGGAGAGGACACAGATACGCAGTATTTT,CASSGRFNRGEDTDTQYF
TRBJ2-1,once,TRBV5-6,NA,TGTGCCAGCAGCCCGCTCGCGGGGATTTACAATGAGCAGTTCTTC,CASSPLAGIYNEQFF
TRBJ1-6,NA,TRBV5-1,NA,TGCGCCAGCAGCTTGGTCCGGGGAAGTAATTCACCCCTCCACTTT,CASSLVRGSNSPLHF
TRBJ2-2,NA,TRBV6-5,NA,TGTGCCAGCAGTTACCTAGACTGGCCGAGGGAGCTGTTTTTT,CASSYLDWPRELFF
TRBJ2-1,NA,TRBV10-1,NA,TGCGCCAGCACCGGAGACCCTGGGTCTGAGCAGTTCTTC,CASTGDPGSEQFF
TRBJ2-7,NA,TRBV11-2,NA,TGTGCCAGCAGACAAATACAGGGAACTCGACACGAGCAGTACTTC,CASRQIQGTRHEQYF
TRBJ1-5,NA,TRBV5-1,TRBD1,TGCGCCAGCAGCCCGGGGACAGGGGATCAGCCCCAGCATTTT,CASSPGTGDQPQHF
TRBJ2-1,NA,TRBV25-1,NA,TGTGCCAGCAAGAGCGATACCCCCGGCTACAATGAGCAGTTCTTC,CASKSDTPGYNEQFF
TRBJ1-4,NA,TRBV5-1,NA,TGCGCCAGCAGCCGAGATGATGAAAAACTGTTTTTT,CASSRDDEKLFF
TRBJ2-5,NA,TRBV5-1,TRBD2,TGCGCCAGCAGCTTGTTAGCGGGAGTGGAGGAGACCCAGTACTTC,CASSLLAGVEETQYF
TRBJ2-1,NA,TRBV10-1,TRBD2,TGCGCCAGCGGGACTAGCGGCTATCCTTACAATGAGCAGTTCTTC,CASGTSGYPYNEQFF
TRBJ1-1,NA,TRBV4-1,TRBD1,TGCGCCAGCAGCCGAACATGGGACAGGGTGGACACTGAAGCTTTCTTT,CASSRTWDRVDTEAFF
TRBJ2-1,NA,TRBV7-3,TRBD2,TGTGCCAGCAGCTTGGGGGGGGGTTACAATGAGCAGTTCTTC,CASSLGGGYNEQFF
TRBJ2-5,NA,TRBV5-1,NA,TGCGCCAGCAGCTTTGAAGGGGCGAGGGAGACCCAGTACTTC,CASSFEGARETQYF
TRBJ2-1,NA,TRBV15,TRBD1,TGTGCCACCAGCGGAGCGGGACAGGGGTTTAATGAGCAGTTCTTC,CATSGAGQGFNEQFF